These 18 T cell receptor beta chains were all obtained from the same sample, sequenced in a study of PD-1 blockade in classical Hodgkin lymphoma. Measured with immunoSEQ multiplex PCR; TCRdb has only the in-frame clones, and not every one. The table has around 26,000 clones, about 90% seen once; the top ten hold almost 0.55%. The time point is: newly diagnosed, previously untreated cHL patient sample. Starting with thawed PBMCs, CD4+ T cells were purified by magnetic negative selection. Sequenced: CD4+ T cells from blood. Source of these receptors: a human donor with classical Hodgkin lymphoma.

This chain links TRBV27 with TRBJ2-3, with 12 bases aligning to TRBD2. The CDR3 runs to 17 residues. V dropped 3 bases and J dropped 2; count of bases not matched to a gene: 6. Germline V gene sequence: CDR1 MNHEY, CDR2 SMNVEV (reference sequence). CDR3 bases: TGTGCCAGCAGTTTTTGGCTAGCGGGGGGGAACACAGATACGCAGTATTTT. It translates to CASSFWLAGGNTDTQYF.

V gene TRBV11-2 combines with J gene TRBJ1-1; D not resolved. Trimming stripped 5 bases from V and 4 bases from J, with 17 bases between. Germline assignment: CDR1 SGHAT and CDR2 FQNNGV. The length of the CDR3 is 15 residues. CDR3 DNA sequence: TGTGCCAGCAGCCCTTTTAGCCTCCGGGGCACTGAAGCTTTCTTT. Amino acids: CASSPFSLRGTEAFF.

The CDR3 bases are TGTGCCAGTAGTGCCCTCCCAGGGGGCCGGGCTTTCTTT. Translated, it gives CASSALPGGRAFF. The rearrangement uses TRBV19 and TRBJ1-1; 8 positions match TRBD1. Germline V gene sequence: CDR1 LNHDA, CDR2 SQIVND (reference sequence). V was clipped by 5 bases and J by 11 bases; unmatched bases: 10. This CDR3 contains 13 residues.

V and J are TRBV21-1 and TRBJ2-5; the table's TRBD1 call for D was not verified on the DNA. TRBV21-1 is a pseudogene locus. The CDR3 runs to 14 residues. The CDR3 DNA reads TGTGCCAGCAGCAAAGAAGGGGGCATGGAGACCCAGTACTTC. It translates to CASSKEGGMETQYF.

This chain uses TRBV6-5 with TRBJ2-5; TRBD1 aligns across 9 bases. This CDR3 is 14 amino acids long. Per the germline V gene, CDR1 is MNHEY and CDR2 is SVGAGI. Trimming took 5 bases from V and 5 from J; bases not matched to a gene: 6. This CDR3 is CASSLQGAGETQYF. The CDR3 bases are TGTGCCAGCAGTCTACAGGGGGCGGGGGAGACCCAGTACTTC.

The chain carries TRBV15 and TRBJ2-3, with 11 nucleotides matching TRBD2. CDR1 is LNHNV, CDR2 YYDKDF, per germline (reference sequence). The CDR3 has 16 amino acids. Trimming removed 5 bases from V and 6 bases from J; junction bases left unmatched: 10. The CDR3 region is CATSAHSGGAADTQYF. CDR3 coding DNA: TGTGCCACCAGCGCACATAGCGGGGGGGCCGCGGATACGCAGTATTTT.

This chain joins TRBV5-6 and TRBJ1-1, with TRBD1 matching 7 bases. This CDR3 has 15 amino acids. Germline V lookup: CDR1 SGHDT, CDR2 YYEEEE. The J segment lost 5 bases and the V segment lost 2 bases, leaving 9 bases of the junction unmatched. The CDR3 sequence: CASSLTTGKVTEAFF. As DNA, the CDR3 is TGTGCCAGCAGCTTAACGACAGGGAAGGTGACTGAAGCTTTCTTT.

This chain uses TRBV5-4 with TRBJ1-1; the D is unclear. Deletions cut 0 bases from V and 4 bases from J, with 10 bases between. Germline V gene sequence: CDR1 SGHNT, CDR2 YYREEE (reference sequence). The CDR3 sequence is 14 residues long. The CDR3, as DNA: TGTGCCAGCAGCTTGGTCCTCAGCGGCACTGAAGCTTTCTTT. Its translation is CASSLVLSGTEAFF.

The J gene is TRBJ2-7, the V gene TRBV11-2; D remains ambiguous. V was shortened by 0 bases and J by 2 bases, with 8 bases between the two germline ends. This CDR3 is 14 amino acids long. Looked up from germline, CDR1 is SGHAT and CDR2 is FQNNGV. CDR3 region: CASSLDIQAYEQYF. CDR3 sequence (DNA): TGTGCCAGCAGCTTAGACATTCAGGCCTACGAGCAGTACTTC. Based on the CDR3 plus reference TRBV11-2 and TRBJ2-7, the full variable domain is EAGVAQSPRYKIIEKRQSVAFWCNPISGHATLYWYQQILGQGPKLLIQFQNNGVVDDSQLPKDRFSAERLKGVDSTLKIQPAKLEDSAVYLCASSLDIQAYEQYFGPGTRLTVT.

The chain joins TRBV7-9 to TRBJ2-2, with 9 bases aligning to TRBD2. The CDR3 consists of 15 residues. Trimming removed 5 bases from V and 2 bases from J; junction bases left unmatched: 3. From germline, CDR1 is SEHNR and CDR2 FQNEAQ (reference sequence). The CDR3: CASSPTSGNTGELFF. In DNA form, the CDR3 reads TGTGCCAGCAGCCCGACTAGCGGTAACACCGGGGAGCTGTTTTTT. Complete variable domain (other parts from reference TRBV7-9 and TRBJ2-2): DTGVSQNPRHKITKRGQNVTFRCDPISEHNRLYWYRQTLGQGPEFLTYFQNEAQLEKSRLLSDRFSAERPKGSFSTLEIQRTEQGDSAMYLCASSPTSGNTGELFFGEGSRLTVL.

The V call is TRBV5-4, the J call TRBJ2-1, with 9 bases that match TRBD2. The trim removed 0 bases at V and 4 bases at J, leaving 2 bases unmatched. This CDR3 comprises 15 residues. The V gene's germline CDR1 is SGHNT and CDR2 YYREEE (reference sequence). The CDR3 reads CASSLGGGDYNEQFF. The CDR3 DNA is TGTGCCAGCAGCTTGGGCGGGGGGGATTACAATGAGCAGTTCTTC.

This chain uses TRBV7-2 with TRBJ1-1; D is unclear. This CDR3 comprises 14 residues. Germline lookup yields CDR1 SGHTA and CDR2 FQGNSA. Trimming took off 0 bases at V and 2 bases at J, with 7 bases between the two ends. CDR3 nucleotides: TGTGCCAGCAGCTTAGCGTCTACCAACACTGAAGCTTTCTTT. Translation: CASSLASTNTEAFF.

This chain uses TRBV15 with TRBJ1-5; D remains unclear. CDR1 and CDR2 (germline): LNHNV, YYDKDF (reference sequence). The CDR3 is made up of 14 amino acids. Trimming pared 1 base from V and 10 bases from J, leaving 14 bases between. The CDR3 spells CATSRGGGISPQHF. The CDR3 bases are TGTGCCACCAGCAGAGGAGGAGGAATCAGCCCCCAGCATTTT.

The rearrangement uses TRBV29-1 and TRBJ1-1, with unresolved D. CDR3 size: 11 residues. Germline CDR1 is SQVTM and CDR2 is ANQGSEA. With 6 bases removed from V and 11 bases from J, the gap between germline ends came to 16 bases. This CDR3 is CSVDGSVSAFF. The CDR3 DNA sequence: TGCAGCGTAGACGGTTCGGTATCGGCTTTCTTT. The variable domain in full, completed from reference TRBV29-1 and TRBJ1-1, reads SAVISQKPSRDICQRGTSLTIQCQVDSQVTMMFWYRQQPGQSLTLIATANQGSEATYESGFVIDKFPISRPNLTFSTLTVSNMSPEDSSIYLCSVDGSVSAFFGQGTRLTVV.

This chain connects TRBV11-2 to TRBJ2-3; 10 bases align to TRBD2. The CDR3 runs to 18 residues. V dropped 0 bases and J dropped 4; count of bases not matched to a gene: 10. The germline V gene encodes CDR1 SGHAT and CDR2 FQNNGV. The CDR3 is CASSLDIRTSGLPDTQYF. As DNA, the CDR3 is TGTGCCAGCAGCTTAGATATACGGACTAGCGGACTCCCAGATACGCAGTATTTT.

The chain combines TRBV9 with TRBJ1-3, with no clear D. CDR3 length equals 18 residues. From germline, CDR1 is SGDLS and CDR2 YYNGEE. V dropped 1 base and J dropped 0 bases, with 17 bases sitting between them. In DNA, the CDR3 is TGTGCCAGCAGCGTATCCCAGCACAACAGCATCTCTGGAAACACCATATATTTT. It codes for CASSVSQHNSISGNTIYF.

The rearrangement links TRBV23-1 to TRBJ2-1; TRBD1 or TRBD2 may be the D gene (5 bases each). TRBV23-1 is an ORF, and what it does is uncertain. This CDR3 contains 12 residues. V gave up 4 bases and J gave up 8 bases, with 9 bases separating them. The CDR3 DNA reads TGCGCCAGCAGTCGTAGGGGAGATGAGCAGTTCTTC. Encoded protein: CASSRRGDEQFF.

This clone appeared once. The CDR3 reads CSVEREAGSHYEQYF. The CDR3 region has the DNA TGCAGCGTGGAACGGGAGGCAGGGTCCCACTACGAGCAGTACTTC. The chain is built from TRBV29-1 and TRBJ2-7, with 7 nucleotides matching TRBD2. Germline lookup yields CDR1 SQVTM and CDR2 ANQGSEA. Trimming took 6 bases from V and 3 from J; bases not matched to a gene: 14. The CDR3 is 15 amino acids.